Listed here are 5 T cell receptor beta chains from one sample, sequenced in a study of cytomegalovirus exposure and HLA in healthy donors. PCR was performed using 60 Vbeta and 13 Jbeta primers. Clones were sequenced by immunoSEQ multiplex PCR, and TCRdb holds only the in-frame ones, with some missing. The sample has about 130,000 clones; under 75% are singletons. Sequenced sample: PBMCs. The receptors originated from a woman aged 35 to 49 in good health and CMV-seronegative.

This chain connects TRBV7-2 to TRBJ2-7, with 9 bases fitting TRBD2. Trimming took 5 bases from V and 5 from J; bases not matched to a gene: 4. Germline V CDR1 and CDR2: SGHTA, FQGNSA. CDR3 length equals 13 residues. The CDR3 loop is CASSPSGDNEQYF. For the CDR3, the DNA is TGTGCCAGCAGCCCTAGCGGGGATAACGAGCAGTACTTC.

In this sample, this clone turned up a few times. V usage is TRBV28 and J usage is TRBJ1-6; D perhaps matches TRBD1 (6 bases). The CDR3 runs to 16 residues. V was clipped by 4 bases and J by 9 bases, with 19 bases between them. CDR1 MDHEN and CDR2 SYDVKM come from the germline V gene. DNA for the CDR3: TGTGCCAGCAGTTCTGAAGGACAGCCCCAGGCTTCACCCCTCCACTTT. This codes for CASSSEGQPQASPLHF.

The chain joins TRBV13 to TRBJ1-2; 7 positions match TRBD1. CDR3 length: 14 amino acids. Trimming at V came to 5 bases and at J to 4 bases, leaving 7 bases not matched to a gene. The germline gives CDR1 PRHDT, CDR2 FYEKMQ (reference sequence). CDR3 residues: CASSRDSAPYGYTF. In nucleotides, the CDR3 is TGTGCCAGCAGCCGGGACAGCGCTCCCTATGGCTACACCTTC.

As to this clone: The same CDR3 arises from other DNA sequences in this sample as well. This sequence joins TRBV4-1 and TRBJ1-3; D is possibly TRBD1 (6 bases). The CDR3 contains 15 residues. Germline CDR1 reads MGHRA; CDR2 reads YSYEKL. V was pared by 4 bases and J by 0 bases, with 10 bases between. The CDR3 sequence is CASSRSQGSGNTIYF. For the CDR3, the DNA is TGCGCCAGCAGCCGGTCACAGGGCTCTGGAAACACCATATATTTT.

This rearrangement joins TRBV4-1 to TRBJ2-2, with a weak D call TRBD2 (6 bases). CDR3 size: 16 residues. Germline-derived CDR1 and CDR2 are MGHRA and YSYEKL. The V end lost 0 bases, the J end lost 5 bases, and 13 bases lay between the germline ends. The CDR3 DNA follows: TGCGCCAGCAGCCAAGAAGGGGCAGGGAGGACCGGGGAGCTGTTTTTT. Translated, it gives CASSQEGAGRTGELFF.